Following are 24 T cell receptor beta chains from one sample sequenced in a study of cytomegalovirus exposure and HLA in healthy donors. The PCR contained 60 Vbeta and 13 Jbeta primers. Clones were sequenced by immunoSEQ multiplex PCR, and TCRdb holds only the in-frame ones, with some missing. The top ten hold around 7% of the sample, which has about 79,000 clones, 67% seen once. Sequencing was done on a sample of PBMCs. These receptors were collected from a woman aged 50 to 60 in good health and CMV-seropositive.

The chain carries TRBV25-1 and TRBJ1-2, with 8 positions matching TRBD1. The CDR3 covers 18 residues. Germline values: CDR1 MGHDK, CDR2 SYGVNS. J gave up 7 bases and V 1 base, and 17 bases lay outside the gene matches. The CDR3 loop is CASSEWGAGQVSLVGYTF. The CDR3 DNA reads as TGTGCCAGCAGTGAATGGGGAGCGGGACAGGTATCCCTAGTTGGCTACACCTTC.

This chain connects TRBV27 to TRBJ1-4; 8 bases are a match to TRBD1. V gave up 6 bases and J gave up 6 bases; unmatched junction bases: 6. This CDR3 region has 14 residues. Germline CDR1 reads MNHEY; CDR2 reads SMNVEV (reference sequence). The CDR3 spells CASSQDRAYEKLFF. The CDR3 nucleotides read TGTGCCAGCAGCCAGGACAGGGCCTATGAAAAACTGTTTTTT. Variable domain in full (rest from reference TRBV27 and TRBJ1-4): EAQVTQNPRYLITVTGKKLTVTCSQNMNHEYMSWYRQDPGLGLRQIYYSMNVEVTDKGDVPEGYKVSRKEKRNFPLILESPSPNQTSLYFCASSQDRAYEKLFFGSGTQLSVL.

J is TRBJ2-5 and V is TRBV29-1, with 8 positions matching TRBD1. The germline gives CDR1 SQVTM, CDR2 ANQGSEA. The CDR3 consists of 13 residues. Germline trimming cut 7 bases from V and 5 bases from J; bases unmatched to any gene: 9. CDR3 in amino acids: CSGFDRGGETQYF. Written as DNA, the CDR3 is TGCAGCGGATTTGACAGGGGTGGGGAGACCCAGTACTTC.

This clone was picked up a small number of times. V is TRBV28 and J is TRBJ1-2; D not certain. The germline V gene encodes CDR1 MDHEN and CDR2 SYDVKM. CDR3 length: 13 amino acids. Trimming removed 4 bases from V and 4 bases from J, with 10 bases in between. The CDR3 region has the DNA TGTGCCAGCAGTTCCGAACAGCCCTATGGCTACACCTTC. This translates into CASSSEQPYGYTF.

The chain has TRBV6-1 and TRBJ2-3, with a possible D match to TRBD1 (5 bases). CDR3 length: 13 amino acids. The germline V gene encodes CDR1 MNHNS and CDR2 SASEGT. V was pared by 11 bases and J by 5 bases, with 17 bases between. This CDR3 is CAARLVGVDTQYF. In DNA, the CDR3 is TGTGCCGCCCGGTTAGTAGGGGTAGATACGCAGTATTTT.

The V gene is TRBV5-4, the J gene TRBJ2-3, with D uncertain. Germline CDR1 is SGHNT and CDR2 is YYREEE (reference sequence). The CDR3 extends over 15 amino acids. Trimming removed 3 bases at V and 2 bases at J, with 13 bases between. For the CDR3, the DNA is TGTGCCAGCAGCTATAAGCGCGAAATCACAGATACGCAGTATTTT. This gives the protein CASSYKREITDTQYF.

The V and J genes are TRBV5-4 and TRBJ2-5; D possibly corresponds to TRBD2 (6 bases). This CDR3 contains 14 residues. V was pared by 4 bases and J by 5 bases, with 15 bases between. Germline lookup yields CDR1 SGHNT and CDR2 YYREEE (reference sequence). CDR3 sequence (DNA): TGTGCCAGCAGCCCCGGGGGTGGTTGGGAGACCCAGTACTTC. This encodes CASSPGGGWETQYF.

The V call is TRBV6-5, the J call TRBJ1-1; perhaps TRBD1 as D (6 bases). CDR3 length: 15 residues. From germline, CDR1 is MNHEY and CDR2 SVGAGI. V lost 8 bases and J 0 bases, leaving 16 bases between the germline ends. The CDR3 DNA follows: TGTGCCAGCGGCCGGACAGCGCTCATGAACACTGAAGCTTTCTTT. Protein product: CASGRTALMNTEAFF.

CDR3 sequence: CASSAWGQPGNEQFF. In DNA form, the CDR3 reads TGCGCCAGCAGCGCGTGGGGACAGCCAGGGAATGAGCAGTTCTTC. The chain employs TRBV5-1 and TRBJ2-1, with 7 bases that match TRBD1. CDR1 is SGHRS, CDR2 YFSETQ, per germline. J lost 7 bases, V lost 4 bases, and 11 bases had no gene match. The CDR3 consists of 15 residues. Supplemented by reference TRBV5-1 and TRBJ2-1, the full variable domain reads KAGVTQTPRYLIKTRGQQVTLSCSPISGHRSVSWYQQTPGQGLQFLFEYFSETQRNKGNFPGRFSGRQFSNSRSEMNVSTLELGDSALYLCASSAWGQPGNEQFFGPGTRLTVL.

This clone was recorded a few times. V and J are TRBV11-2 and TRBJ2-5; 8 nucleotides agree with TRBD1. V gave up 4 bases and J gave up 5 bases; unmatched junction bases: 6. The germline V gene has CDR1 SGHAT and CDR2 FQNNGV. CDR3 size: 14 residues. This CDR3 is CASSWRTGLETQYF. DNA of the CDR3: TGTGCCAGCAGCTGGAGGACAGGGTTGGAGACCCAGTACTTC.

This clone was observed a single time. J is TRBJ1-4 and V is TRBV29-1, with 12 positions matching TRBD1. The CDR3 extends over 17 amino acids. Germline trimming cut 6 bases from V and 8 bases from J; bases unmatched to any gene: 16. CDR1 SQVTM and CDR2 ANQGSEA come from the germline V gene. The CDR3 DNA reads TGCAGCGTCAAAGGGGGGACAGGGGGCCCCGAAGGGGAAAAACTGTTTTTT. Translation gives CSVKGGTGGPEGEKLFF. Full variable domain (missing parts from reference TRBV29-1 and TRBJ1-4): SAVISQKPSRDICQRGTSLTIQCQVDSQVTMMFWYRQQPGQSLTLIATANQGSEATYESGFVIDKFPISRPNLTFSTLTVSNMSPEDSSIYLCSVKGGTGGPEGEKLFFGSGTQLSVL.

V gene TRBV9 combines with J gene TRBJ2-5, with 8 bases matching TRBD1. The ends lost 1 base at V and 5 bases at J; junction bases unmatched: 4. The CDR3 extends over 14 amino acids. CDR1 is SGDLS and CDR2 is YYNGEE in the germline V gene. CDR3 nucleotides: TGTGCCAGCAGCGTACAGGGGGCGGAGGAGACCCAGTACTTC. This encodes CASSVQGAEETQYF.

This chain joins TRBV5-4 and TRBJ2-2; TRBD2 matches 9 bases. The CDR3 covers 16 residues. Unmatched junction bases numbered 7, after V lost 2 bases and J lost 5 bases. Germline V gives CDR1 SGHNT, CDR2 YYREEE (reference sequence). The CDR3 DNA reads as TGTGCCAGCAGCTTTTCCGGGACTAGCTTTACCGGGGAGCTGTTTTTT. Its protein product is CASSFSGTSFTGELFF.

This clone was seen only once. One end of the junction is discordant with germline, which a read error may explain. The rearrangement joins TRBV18 to TRBJ1-1; 8 positions agree with TRBD1. Germline-derived CDR1 and CDR2 are KGHSH and LQKENI. The CDR3 consists of 18 residues. In DNA form, the CDR3 reads TGTGCCAGCTCCCCACAAGACATCGGACAGGGAGGCGGCACTGAAGCTTTCTTT. It codes for CASSPQDIGQGGGTEAFF.

Only a few counts were recorded for this clone. This chain connects TRBV6-5 to TRBJ1-2, with D possibly matching TRBD1 (6 bases). The V end was cut by 5 bases, the J end by 7 bases, with 17 bases between. The CDR3 sequence is 14 residues long. CDR1 and CDR2 (germline): MNHEY, SVGAGI. The CDR3 DNA is TGTGCCAGCAGTACAGGGAGTTTGGAGAGTGGCTACACCTTC. This codes for CASSTGSLESGYTF.

The table lists this clone with a few counts. This sequence joins TRBV4-1 and TRBJ1-2; the match to TRBD1 covers 8 bases. The CDR3 is 15 residues long. The germline CDR1 and CDR2 sequences are MGHRA and YSYEKL. Trimming at V came to 0 bases and at J to 4 bases, leaving 4 bases not matched to a gene. CDR3 coding DNA: TGCGCCAGCAGCCAAGAGGGGGACAGGATCTATGGCTACACCTTC. As protein: CASSQEGDRIYGYTF.

The chain recombines TRBV29-1 with TRBJ2-7; 9 bases are a match to TRBD1. Germline values: CDR1 SQVTM, CDR2 ANQGSEA. The V gene end was trimmed by 6 bases and the J gene end by 6 bases; junction bases not matched to a gene: 9. The CDR3 covers 13 residues. The CDR3 coding sequence is TGCAGCGTAATTCTACAGGGGGCTGGCGAGCAGTACTTC. Translation gives CSVILQGAGEQYF.

The CDR3 bases are TGTGCCAGCAGCGCGCGGGGGGGCAATCCTACGCAGTATTTT. Amino acids: CASSARGGNPTQYF. The chain couples TRBV28 to TRBJ2-3, with TRBD2 matching 9 bases. CDR1 MDHEN and CDR2 SYDVKM come from the germline V gene. V dropped 6 bases and J dropped 8; count of bases not matched to a gene: 9. The CDR3 extends over 14 amino acids.

J is TRBJ2-7 and V is TRBV7-9; maybe TRBD2 (6 bases). Germline V gene lookup returns CDR1 SEHNR and CDR2 FQNEAQ (reference sequence). The CDR3 has 12 residues. CDR3 amino acids: CASSPVGLLSWV. The CDR3 region has the DNA TGTGCCAGCAGCCCTGTTGGACTATTGTCGTGGGTC.

The rearrangement joins TRBV6-1 to TRBJ1-2; D remains ambiguous. V was clipped by 1 base and J by 7 bases, with 7 bases between them. Germline V gene data show CDR1 as MNHNS and CDR2 as SASEGT. The CDR3 sequence is 12 residues long. CDR3 loop: CASSEGTIGYTF. The CDR3 DNA sequence: TGTGCCAGCAGTGAAGGAACTATTGGCTACACCTTC.

The chain carries TRBV6-5 and TRBJ2-3; 8 bases map to TRBD1. Per the germline V gene, CDR1 is MNHEY and CDR2 is SVGAGI. The CDR3 spans 14 residues. V shed 10 bases, J shed 2 bases, and the junction held 8 bases outside the gene matches. CDR3 in DNA: TGTGCCACCAGAGACAGGGGCCTCACAGATACGCAGTATTTT. This sequence encodes CATRDRGLTDTQYF.

The chain carries TRBV18 and TRBJ1-5; 9 bases map to TRBD1. J was trimmed by 5 bases and V by 6 bases; bases with no gene match: 2. The CDR3 has 13 residues. The germline V gene has CDR1 KGHSH and CDR2 LQKENI. In DNA, the CDR3 is TGTGCCAGCTCTACAGGGGGCCATCAGCCCCAGCATTTT. Its protein product is CASSTGGHQPQHF. The full variable domain, its missing parts supplied by reference TRBV18 and TRBJ1-5, is NAGVMQNPRHLVRRRGQEARLRCSPMKGHSHVYWYRQLPEEGLKFMVYLQKENIIDESGMPKERFSAEFPKEGPSILRIQQVVRGDSAAYFCASSTGGHQPQHFGDGTRLSIL.

This clone was observed once. The rearrangement links TRBV6-1 to TRBJ1-2, with TRBD1 identical over 7 bases. The CDR3 runs 14 residues. The V and J ends lost 7 bases and 4 bases, in that order; junction bases with no gene match: 9. Germline lookup yields CDR1 MNHNS and CDR2 SASEGT. CDR3 residues: CASNTGAVRYGYTF. The CDR3 nucleotides are TGTGCCAGCAACACAGGGGCAGTTCGCTATGGCTACACCTTC.

The CDR3 nucleotides are TGCGCCAGCAGCCAAGAAGGCGGTGGCTACACCTTC. Amino acids: CASSQEGGGYTF. The genes are TRBV4-1 and TRBJ1-2; the D is unclear. This CDR3 has 12 amino acids. The germline V gene has CDR1 MGHRA and CDR2 YSYEKL. The germline V and J ends were trimmed by 0 bases and 7 bases, with 6 bases remaining between them.